This TCR beta chain is drawn from a study of shared clonotypes between healthy human individuals. At the level of the study: Three plates were used per donor for CD4 naive, three for CD4 memory, two for CD8 naive and one for CD8 memory.

The investigators split CD4+ cells into a CD45RA+ naive subset and a CD45RA-negative memory subset. Data came from immunoSEQ multiplex PCR; TCRdb stores just in-frame clones and leaves some out. Among about 980,000 clones, 70% to 85% were seen once, and the ten largest hold about 1.5%. V gave up 4 bases and J gave up 9 bases; unmatched junction bases: 3. Germline CDR1 MNHEY, CDR2 SVGAGI. This CDR3 comprises 14 residues. Specimen: memory CD4+ T cells sorted from blood. The subset: CD45RA-negative fraction. J is TRBJ1-6 and V is TRBV6-5; 10 nucleotides align to TRBD1. The clonotype originates from a man between 18 and 35 years old in good health. Here the CDR3 reads CASSSGTGASPLHF. In DNA, the CDR3 is TGTGCCAGCAGTTCCGGGACAGGGGCTTCACCCCTCCACTTT.